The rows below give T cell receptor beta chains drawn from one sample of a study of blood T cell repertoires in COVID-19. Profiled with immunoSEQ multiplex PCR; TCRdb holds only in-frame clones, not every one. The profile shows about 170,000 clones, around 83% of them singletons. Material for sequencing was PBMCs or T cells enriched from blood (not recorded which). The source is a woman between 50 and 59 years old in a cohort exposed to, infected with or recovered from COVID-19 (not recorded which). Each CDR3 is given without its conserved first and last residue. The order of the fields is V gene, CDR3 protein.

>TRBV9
ASSAPGGGYGYT
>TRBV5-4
ASKRGPGVLDNSPLH
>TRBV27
ASSLWETGGNSYEQY
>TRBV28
ASSSDVGGSNYGYT
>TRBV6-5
ASTLPEVVETQY
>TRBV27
ASSFTGSGNQPQH
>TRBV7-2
ASNSVGKSSYEQY
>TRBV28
ASSIFSVRDTERNQPQH
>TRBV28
ASGSGGAYEQY
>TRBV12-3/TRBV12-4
ASSFTRGTEAF
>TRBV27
ASSLSVSAGITHTQY
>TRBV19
ASSPRQARNQPQH
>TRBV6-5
ASRKTGADNEQF
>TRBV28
ASSFFRTENYGYT
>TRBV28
ASSLRGYGGYT
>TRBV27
ASSKVPLAFEAF
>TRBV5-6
ASSQVAPTYEQY
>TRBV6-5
ASSYSGQGDNYGYT
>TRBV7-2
ASSLETGTSYEQY
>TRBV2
ASSFDRIQETQY
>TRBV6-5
ASARDEQY
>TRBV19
ASSRGQRDTGELF
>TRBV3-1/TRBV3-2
ASSQAGLPMETQY
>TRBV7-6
ASSLSEDTQY
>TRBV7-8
ASSSGGWEQY
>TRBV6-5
ASSPPSYGYT
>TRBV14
ASSRSTGAGSYNEQF
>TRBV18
ASSSGLADEQF
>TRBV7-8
ASSLRGIASSYEQY
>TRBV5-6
ASSQGLGAVYVQY
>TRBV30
AWSRGSALF
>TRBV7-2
ASSPGRTTGKEQF
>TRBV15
ATSRRGYGTEAF
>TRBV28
VSGSLAGGETQY
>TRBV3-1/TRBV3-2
ASSQDPGTKKNNSPLH
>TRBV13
ASSLEPGQPQH
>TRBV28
ASSLSGGPLLSGYT
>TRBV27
ASSFQGGENIQY
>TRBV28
ASSLTGEYNEQY
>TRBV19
ATQTPQGRGYT
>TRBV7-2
ASSSRQGGNIQY
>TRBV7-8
ASSYPGGADGYT
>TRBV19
ASSLGVGGQTDTQY
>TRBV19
ASSILGWGSDLSGANVLT
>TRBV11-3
ASSGARVDEQF